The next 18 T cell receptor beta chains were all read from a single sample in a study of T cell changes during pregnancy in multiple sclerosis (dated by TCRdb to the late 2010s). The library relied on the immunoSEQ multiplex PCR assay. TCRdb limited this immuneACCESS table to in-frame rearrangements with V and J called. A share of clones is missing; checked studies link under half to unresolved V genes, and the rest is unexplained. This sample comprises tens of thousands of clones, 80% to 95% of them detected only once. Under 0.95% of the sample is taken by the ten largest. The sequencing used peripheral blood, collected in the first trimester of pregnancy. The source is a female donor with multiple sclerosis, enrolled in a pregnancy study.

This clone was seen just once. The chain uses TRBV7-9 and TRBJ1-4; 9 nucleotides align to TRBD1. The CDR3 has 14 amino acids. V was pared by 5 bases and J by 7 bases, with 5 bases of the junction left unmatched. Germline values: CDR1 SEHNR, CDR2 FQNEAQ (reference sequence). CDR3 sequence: CASSVQGATEKLFF. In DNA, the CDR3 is TGTGCCAGCAGCGTACAGGGGGCAACTGAAAAACTGTTTTTT.

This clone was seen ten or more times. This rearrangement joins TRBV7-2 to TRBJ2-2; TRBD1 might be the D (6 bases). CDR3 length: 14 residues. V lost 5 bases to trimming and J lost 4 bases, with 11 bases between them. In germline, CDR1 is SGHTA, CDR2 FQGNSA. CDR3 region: CASSANRATGELFF. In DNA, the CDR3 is TGTGCCAGCAGCGCTAACAGGGCCACCGGGGAGCTGTTTTTT.

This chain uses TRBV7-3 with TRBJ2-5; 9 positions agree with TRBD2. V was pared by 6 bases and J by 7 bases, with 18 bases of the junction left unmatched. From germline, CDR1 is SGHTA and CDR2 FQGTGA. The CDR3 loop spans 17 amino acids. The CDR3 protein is CASRIRPGLAGVRTQYF. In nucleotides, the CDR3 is TGTGCCAGCAGAATAAGACCGGGACTAGCAGGGGTCCGGACCCAGTACTTC.

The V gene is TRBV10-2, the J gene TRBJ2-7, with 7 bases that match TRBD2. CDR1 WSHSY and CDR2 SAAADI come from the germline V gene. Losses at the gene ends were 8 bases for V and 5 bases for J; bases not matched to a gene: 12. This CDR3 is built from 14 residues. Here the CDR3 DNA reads TGCGCCAGCCGGCCCCGAGCGGGGATCCACGAGCAGTACTTC. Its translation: CASRPRAGIHEQYF.

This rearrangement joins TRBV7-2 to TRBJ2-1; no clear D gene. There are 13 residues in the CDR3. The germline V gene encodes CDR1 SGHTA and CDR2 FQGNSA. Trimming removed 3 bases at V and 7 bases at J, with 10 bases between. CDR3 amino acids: CASSFVYENEQFF. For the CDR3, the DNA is TGTGCCAGCAGCTTTGTCTACGAAAATGAGCAGTTCTTC.

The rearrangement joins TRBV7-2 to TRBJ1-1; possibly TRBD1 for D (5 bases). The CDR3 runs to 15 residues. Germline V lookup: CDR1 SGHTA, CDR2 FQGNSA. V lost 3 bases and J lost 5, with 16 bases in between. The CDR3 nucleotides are TGTGCCAGCAGCTTTTCTGGGCCAGGGCGAACTGAAGCTTTCTTT. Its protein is CASSFSGPGRTEAFF.

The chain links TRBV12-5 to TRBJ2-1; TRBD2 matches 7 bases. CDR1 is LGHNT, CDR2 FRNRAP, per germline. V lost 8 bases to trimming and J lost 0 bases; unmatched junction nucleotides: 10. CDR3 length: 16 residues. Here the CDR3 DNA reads TGTGCTAGTAATTCTTGGCGGGGGAGCTCCTACAATGAGCAGTTCTTC. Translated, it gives CASNSWRGSSYNEQFF.

CDR3 coding DNA: TGTGCCAGCAGCCTACTTGCCTCCGGGACAGGGAATCAGCCCCAGCATTTT. It is translated as CASSLLASGTGNQPQHF. The rearrangement links TRBV7-2 to TRBJ1-5; 9 bases fit TRBD1. Per the germline V gene, CDR1 is SGHTA and CDR2 is FQGNSA. V trimming: 5 bases; J trimming: 4 bases; junction bases outside the gene matches: 12. The CDR3 totals 17 residues. The full variable domain, its missing parts supplied by reference TRBV7-2 and TRBJ1-5, is GAGVSQSPSNKVTEKGKDVELRCDPISGHTALYWYRQSLGQGLEFLIYFQGNSAPDKSGLPSDRFSAERTGGSVSTLTIQRTQQEDSAVYLCASSLLASGTGNQPQHFGDGTRLSIL.

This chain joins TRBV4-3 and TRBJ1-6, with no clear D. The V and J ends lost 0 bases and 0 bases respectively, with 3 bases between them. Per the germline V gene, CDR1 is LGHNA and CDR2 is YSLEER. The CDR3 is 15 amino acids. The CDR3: CASSQDSSYNSPLHF. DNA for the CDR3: TGCGCCAGCAGCCAAGATAGCTCCTATAATTCACCCCTCCACTTT.

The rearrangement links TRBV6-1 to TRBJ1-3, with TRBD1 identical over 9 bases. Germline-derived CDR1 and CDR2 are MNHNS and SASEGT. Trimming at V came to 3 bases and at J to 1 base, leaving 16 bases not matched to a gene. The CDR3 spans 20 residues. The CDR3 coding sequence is TGTGCCAGCAGTGACGCCGGGACAGGGAGTGCCGTGAGGTCTGGAAACACCATATATTTT. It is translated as CASSDAGTGSAVRSGNTIYF.

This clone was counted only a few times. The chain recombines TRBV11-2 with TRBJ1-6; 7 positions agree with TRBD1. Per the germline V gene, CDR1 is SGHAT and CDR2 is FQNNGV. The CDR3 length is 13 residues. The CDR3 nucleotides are TGTGCGGGGGCAGGGGGTTATAATTCACCCCTCCACTTT. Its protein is CAGAGGYNSPLHF.

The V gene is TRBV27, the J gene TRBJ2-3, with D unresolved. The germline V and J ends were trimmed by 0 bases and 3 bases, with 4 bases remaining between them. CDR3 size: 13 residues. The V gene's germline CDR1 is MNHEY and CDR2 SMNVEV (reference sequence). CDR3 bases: TGTGCCAGCAGTTTATCCGGGACAGATACGCAGTATTTT. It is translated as CASSLSGTDTQYF.

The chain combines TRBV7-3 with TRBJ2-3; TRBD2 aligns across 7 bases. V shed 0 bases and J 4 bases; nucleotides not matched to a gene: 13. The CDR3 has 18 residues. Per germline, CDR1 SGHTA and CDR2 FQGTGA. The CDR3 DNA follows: TGTGCCAGCAGCTTAACGCATCGACTAGCCCCAGGGCCAGATACGCAGTATTTT. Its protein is CASSLTHRLAPGPDTQYF. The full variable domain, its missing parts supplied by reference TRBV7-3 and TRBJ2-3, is GAGVSQTPSNKVTEKGKYVELRCDPISGHTALYWYRQSLGQGPEFLIYFQGTGAADDSGLPNDRFFAVRPEGSVSTLKIQRTERGDSAVYLCASSLTHRLAPGPDTQYFGPGTRLTVL.

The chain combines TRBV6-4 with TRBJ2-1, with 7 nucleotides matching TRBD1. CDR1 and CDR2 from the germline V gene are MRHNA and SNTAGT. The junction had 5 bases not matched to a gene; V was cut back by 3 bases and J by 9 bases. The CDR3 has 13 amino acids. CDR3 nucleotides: TGTGCCAGCAGTGAACAGGGGATAGGTGAGCAGTTCTTC. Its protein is CASSEQGIGEQFF.

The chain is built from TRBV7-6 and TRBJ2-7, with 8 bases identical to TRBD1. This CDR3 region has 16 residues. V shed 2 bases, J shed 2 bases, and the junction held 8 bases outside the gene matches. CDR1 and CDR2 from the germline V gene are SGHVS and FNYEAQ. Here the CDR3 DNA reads TGTGCCAGCAGCTTAAAGATTCTGGACAGGGCCTACGAGCAGTACTTC. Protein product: CASSLKILDRAYEQYF.

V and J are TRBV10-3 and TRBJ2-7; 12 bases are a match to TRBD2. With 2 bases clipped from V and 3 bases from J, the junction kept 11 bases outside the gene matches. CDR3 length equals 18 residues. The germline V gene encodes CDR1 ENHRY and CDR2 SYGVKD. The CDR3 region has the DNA TGTGCCATCAGTGAGAGGCTCTGGACTAGCGGGGCTTTCTACGAGCAGTACTTC. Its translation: CAISERLWTSGAFYEQYF.

The CDR3 coding sequence is TGTGCCAGCAGCCCCCGACTAGCCGCGAACACCGGGGAGCTGTTTTTT. Encoded protein: CASSPRLAANTGELFF. The rearrangement joins TRBV9 to TRBJ2-2; 7 nucleotides line up with TRBD2. Germline lookup yields CDR1 SGDLS and CDR2 YYNGEE. This CDR3 is built from 16 residues. Unmatched junction bases numbered 6, after V lost 4 bases and J lost 0 bases.

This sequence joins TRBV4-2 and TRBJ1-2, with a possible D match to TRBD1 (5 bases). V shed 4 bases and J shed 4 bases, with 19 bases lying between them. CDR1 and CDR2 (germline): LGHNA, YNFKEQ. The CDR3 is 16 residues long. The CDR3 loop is CASSPLSSGLVYGYTF. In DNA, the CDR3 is TGTGCCAGCAGCCCCCTGTCGTCAGGGCTTGTCTATGGCTACACCTTC.